Each of the 12 T cell receptor beta chains below was sequenced from the same sample in a study of T cell responses to AZD1222 COVID-19 vaccine. The data were produced by immunoSEQ multiplex PCR, yet TCRdb's version contains in-frame clones alone and is incomplete. The sample shows approximately 190,000 clones, around 92% of them seen only once. This specimen consisted of peripheral blood, obtained on day 0 of AZD1222 vaccination. The source is an adult in good health.

This chain connects TRBV12-3 or TRBV12-4 to TRBJ1-1; no clear D. Trimming pared 6 bases from V and 3 bases from J, leaving 11 bases between. CDR3 length equals 13 residues. CDR3 sequence reads: CASSHGPDTEAFF. The CDR3, as DNA: TGTGCCAGCAGCCACGGCCCCGACACTGAAGCTTTCTTT.

This rearrangement joins TRBV5-4 to TRBJ1-6; 8 bases map to TRBD1. The V gene end was trimmed by 4 bases and the J gene end by 10 bases; junction bases not matched to a gene: 7. Germline V gene lookup returns CDR1 SGHNT and CDR2 YYREEE (reference sequence). The CDR3 totals 14 residues. The CDR3 is CASSHDRGYSPLHF. The CDR3 DNA reads TGTGCCAGCAGCCACGACAGGGGATACTCACCCCTCCACTTT.

The chain links TRBV30 to TRBJ1-4; D ambiguous. V gave up 1 base and J gave up 0 bases, with 6 bases separating them. CDR1 GTSNPN and CDR2 SVGIG come from the germline V gene (reference sequence). The CDR3 is 14 residues long. CDR3 in DNA: TGTGCCTGGAGTGATATCTCAACTAATGAAAAACTGTTTTTT. This encodes CAWSDISTNEKLFF.

This chain links TRBV7-9 with TRBJ1-2; weak D call: TRBD1 (6 bases). The CDR3 runs 14 residues. CDR1 SEHNR and CDR2 FQNEAQ come from the germline V gene (reference sequence). The CDR3: CASGIGGANYGYTF. In nucleotides, the CDR3 is TGTGCTTCCGGGATTGGGGGCGCCAACTATGGCTACACCTTC.

This sequence joins TRBV7-3 and TRBJ1-1, with 11 nucleotides matching TRBD1. In germline, CDR1 is SGHTA, CDR2 FQGTGA. Trimming removed 1 base from V and 7 bases from J; junction bases left unmatched: 11. This CDR3 is 17 amino acids long. The CDR3 spells CASSLRSPGQGGGEAFF. CDR3 DNA: TGTGCCAGCAGCTTAAGGTCTCCGGGACAGGGGGGCGGTGAAGCTTTCTTT.

The chain links TRBV7-2 to TRBJ2-7; 9 nucleotides line up with TRBD1. CDR3 length: 15 residues. Unmatched junction bases numbered 8, after V lost 5 bases and J lost 3 bases. Per the germline V gene, CDR1 is SGHTA and CDR2 is FQGNSA. In DNA form, the CDR3 reads TGTGCCAGCAGCGCAACCCGGGACAGGGTCTACGAGCAGTACTTC. As protein: CASSATRDRVYEQYF.

The chain combines TRBV5-1 with TRBJ1-5; D is uncertain. The CDR3 has 14 amino acids. The germline V and J ends were trimmed by 4 bases and 7 bases, with 15 bases remaining between them. Germline CDR1 and CDR2: SGHRS and YFSETQ. CDR3 loop: CASSPGPRGQPQHF. The CDR3, as DNA: TGCGCCAGCAGCCCTGGACCCAGAGGGCAGCCCCAGCATTTT.

This clone was found once. This chain links TRBV15 with TRBJ1-2, with 8 positions matching TRBD1. The V gene's germline CDR1 is LNHNV and CDR2 YYDKDF (reference sequence). V gave up 3 bases and J gave up 4 bases; unmatched junction bases: 10. The length of the CDR3 is 16 residues. CDR3 in DNA: TGTGCCACCAGCAGGGACAGGGATAGCTCGAGCTATGGCTACACCTTC. Translating it yields CATSRDRDSSSYGYTF.

The chain employs TRBV2 and TRBJ1-6; 7 bases align to TRBD1. The CDR3 sequence is 13 residues long. Per germline, CDR1 SNHLY and CDR2 FYNNEI. V gave up 11 bases and J gave up 8 bases; unmatched junction bases: 9. In DNA, the CDR3 is TGTGCCCCTTCCGACAGGGCTGATTCACCCCTCCACTTT. It codes for CAPSDRADSPLHF.

The chain carries TRBV12-3 or TRBV12-4 and TRBJ1-1; the match to TRBD1 covers 7 bases. V dropped 4 bases and J dropped 6; count of bases not matched to a gene: 5. The CDR3 loop spans 13 amino acids. CDR3 coding DNA: TGTGCCAGCAGTTCCTCCGGGACAGCTGAAGCTTTCTTT. Residues: CASSSSGTAEAFF.

The chain couples TRBV11-2 to TRBJ1-2, with D unclear. V was trimmed by 3 bases and J by 5 bases, leaving 10 bases between them. Germline-derived CDR1 and CDR2 are SGHAT and FQNNGV. The CDR3 totals 13 residues. CDR3: CASSFADGYGYTF. The CDR3 region has the DNA TGTGCCAGCAGCTTTGCCGATGGTTATGGCTACACCTTC.

The chain uses TRBV3-1 (or the pseudogene TRBV3-2) and TRBJ1-2; 11 bases line up with TRBD1. Trimming cost V 2 bases and J 4 bases; bases outside gene matches: 9. Germline lookup yields CDR1 LGHDT and CDR2 YNNKEL (reference sequence). The CDR3 is made up of 17 amino acids. The CDR3 DNA is TGTGCCAGCAGCCAAACATCGGGGACAGGGGGACCCTATGGCTACACCTTC. Encoded protein: CASSQTSGTGGPYGYTF.